One T cell receptor (beta chain) is described in this entry. A multiplex PCR was run with 60 Vbeta primers and 13 Jbeta primers. This table comes from immunoSEQ multiplex PCR, and its TCRdb copy is limited to in-frame clones, with some not included. This sample yields about 170,000 clones, of which approximately 80% are seen a single time; around 5% belongs to the top ten. The source of the sample is a study of cytomegalovirus exposure and HLA in healthy donors. This receptor was taken from a man aged 18 to 30 in good health and CMV-seronegative. The source material was PBMCs.

The CDR3 bases are TGTGCCAGTAGTATAGTAGGAGGGAACAGCAATCAGCCCCAGCATTTT. It encodes CASSIVGGNSNQPQHF. J is TRBJ1-5 and V is TRBV19, with no clear D. Looked up from germline, CDR1 is LNHDA and CDR2 is SQIVND (reference sequence). The CDR3 consists of 16 residues. V was shortened by 1 base and J by 1 base, with 11 bases between the two germline ends.